The 16 T cell receptor beta chains given below trace back to one sample, sequenced in a study of CD8+ T cells in alopecia areata. Treatment noted: oral pan-JAK inhibitor, 5-10 mg twice daily. Sequencing templates came from extracted RNA that was reverse transcribed into cDNA. Assay: immunoSEQ multiplex PCR; the TCRdb copy retains only in-frame clones and omits some. The sample records about 200,000 clones, 30% to 40% being singletons. The specimen was CD4+ T cells sorted from blood, collected between weeks 30 and 35, from a patient treated with tofacitinib. The receptors here all came from a human donor with alopecia areata.

This sequence joins TRBV7-8 and TRBJ1-5, with D possibly TRBD1 on 5 matching bases. The CDR3 sequence is 16 residues long. Germline V gene sequence: CDR1 SGHVS, CDR2 FQNEAQ. Trimming stripped 5 bases from V and 9 bases from J, with 23 bases between. The CDR3 DNA sequence: TGTGCCAGCAGCGCAAGCATGACAGTCCGCCAAGGGCCCCAGCATTTT. Translation: CASSASMTVRQGPQHF.

This rearrangement joins TRBV29-1 to TRBJ2-3, with a tentative D call TRBD2 (6 bases). Germline values: CDR1 SQVTM, CDR2 ANQGSEA. V was pared by 4 bases and J by 2 bases, with 10 bases between. CDR3 length: 13 residues. In DNA form, the CDR3 reads TGCAGCGTTGTGCTAGCGCTCACAGATACGCAGTATTTT. Amino acid sequence: CSVVLALTDTQYF.

This clone appeared a few times. The V and J genes are TRBV9 and TRBJ1-5, with D tentatively TRBD1 (6 bases). In germline, CDR1 is SGDLS, CDR2 YYNGEE. Trimming left V 3 bases short and J 5 bases short, with 15 bases between. The CDR3 is made up of 15 amino acids. CDR3 amino acids: CASSAQGGQDQPQHF. The CDR3, as DNA: TGTGCCAGCAGCGCACAGGGAGGGCAAGATCAGCCCCAGCATTTT.

In this sample, this clone turned up a few times. The chain recombines TRBV9 with TRBJ1-1; D unclear. This CDR3 is 12 amino acids long. V was pared by 0 bases and J by 5 bases, with 5 bases between. CDR1 and CDR2 from the germline V gene are SGDLS and YYNGEE. The CDR3 here is CASSVGDTEAFF. The DNA of the CDR3 is TGTGCCAGCAGCGTAGGGGATACTGAAGCTTTCTTT.

This clone was seen just once. The chain is built from TRBV29-1 and TRBJ2-2; 9 bases align to TRBD2. Germline V CDR1 and CDR2: SQVTM, ANQGSEA. The V gene end was trimmed by 4 bases and the J gene end by 1 base; junction bases not matched to a gene: 4. The CDR3 extends over 15 amino acids. The CDR3 DNA follows: TGCAGCGTTGGAGGTAGCGGGGGGAACACCGGGGAGCTGTTTTTT. Protein product: CSVGGSGGNTGELFF.

This clone has just a few counts. The V and J genes are TRBV5-1 and TRBJ2-3; TRBD2 agrees at 9 bases. The CDR3 totals 16 residues. CDR1 and CDR2 from the germline V gene are SGHRS and YFSETQ. V lost 7 bases and J lost 5; bases outside the gene matches: 14. The CDR3 DNA reads TGCGCCAGCGAAGTCCATAGCGGGAGATCTGGAGATACGCAGTATTTT. Amino acids: CASEVHSGRSGDTQYF.

This clone was observed a handful of times. The genes are TRBV27 and TRBJ2-2; no firm D call. This CDR3 comprises 12 residues. The germline gives CDR1 MNHEY, CDR2 SMNVEV (reference sequence). Trimming stripped 2 bases from V and 7 bases from J, with 5 bases between. The CDR3 DNA reads as TGTGCCAGCAGTTTACCGGGCGGGGAGCTGTTTTTT. This encodes CASSLPGGELFF.

This clone occurred a few times. CDR3 DNA sequence: TGTGCCAGCAGTTCGCGGGGGAACACCGGGGAGCTGTTTTTT. Translating it yields CASSSRGNTGELFF. The genes are TRBV2 and TRBJ2-2; tentative D call: TRBD2 (6 bases). Between the trimmed V and J ends, which lost 5 bases and 1 base, there was a span of 8 bases. The CDR3 contains 14 residues. Germline loops: CDR1 SNHLY, CDR2 FYNNEI.

The chain joins TRBV5-1 to TRBJ1-6; 7 positions agree with TRBD1. The CDR3 covers 16 residues. V lost 1 base, J lost 8 bases, and 9 bases stayed unmatched. Germline assignment: CDR1 SGHRS and CDR2 YFSETQ. The CDR3 sequence: CASSLRSGGNDSPLHF. CDR3 DNA sequence: TGCGCCAGCAGCTTGAGGTCAGGGGGTAATGATTCACCCCTCCACTTT.

The genes are TRBV6-5 and TRBJ1-2, with D perhaps matching TRBD1 (6 bases). Germline V CDR1 and CDR2: MNHEY, SVGAGI. Deletions cut 6 bases from V and 8 bases from J, with 16 bases between. CDR3 length: 13 residues. In DNA form, the CDR3 reads TGTGCCAGCAGCCAGCCGGGGGCCGTCGGCTACACCTTC. Translated, it gives CASSQPGAVGYTF.

The genes are TRBV25-1 and TRBJ2-2, with 11 positions matching TRBD1. Germline V gene data show CDR1 as MGHDK and CDR2 as SYGVNS. This CDR3 spans 17 amino acids. V was pared by 1 base and J by 6 bases, with 7 bases of the junction left unmatched. The CDR3 bases are TGTGCCAGCAGTGAATGGGGGACAGGGGGTGGGTCCGGGGAGCTGTTTTTT. It codes for CASSEWGTGGGSGELFF.

The rearrangement joins TRBV20-1 to TRBJ2-1; no clear D gene. V lost 0 bases and J lost 5, with 2 bases in between. The length of the CDR3 is 11 residues. Germline V CDR1 and CDR2: DFQATT, SNEGSKA (reference sequence). The CDR3: CSARENNEQFF. In DNA form, the CDR3 reads TGCAGTGCTAGAGAAAACAATGAGCAGTTCTTC.

About this clone itself: The same CDR3 is also encoded by other DNA sequences in this sample. V gene TRBV5-1 combines with J gene TRBJ2-1; 11 bases fit TRBD2. The V gene's germline CDR1 is SGHRS and CDR2 YFSETQ. The V and J ends lost 4 bases and 2 bases, in that order; junction bases with no gene match: 2. The CDR3 has 15 residues. In DNA form, the CDR3 reads TGCGCCAGCAGCCCGACTAGCGGGACCTACAATGAGCAGTTCTTC. This codes for CASSPTSGTYNEQFF.

This clone was recorded a few times. The chain recombines TRBV2 with TRBJ2-4; 7 bases agree with TRBD1. With 5 bases clipped from V and 3 bases from J, the junction kept 7 bases outside the gene matches. Germline V gives CDR1 SNHLY, CDR2 FYNNEI. This CDR3 is built from 15 residues. The CDR3, as DNA: TGTGCCAGCAGTATTATAGACAGGGACAAAAACATTCAGTACTTC. Protein sequence: CASSIIDRDKNIQYF.

The chain couples TRBV6-5 to TRBJ2-1; D is perhaps TRBD1 or TRBD2 (5 bases each). V was shortened by 8 bases and J by 5 bases, with 10 bases between the two germline ends. Germline loops: CDR1 MNHEY, CDR2 SVGAGI. The CDR3 spans 12 residues. CDR3 region: CASWDPHNEQFF. The CDR3 coding sequence is TGTGCCAGCTGGGACCCCCACAATGAGCAGTTCTTC.

CDR3 amino acids: CASSSLQAEAFF. The CDR3 bases are TGTGCCAGCAGCTCCTTACAAGCTGAAGCTTTCTTT. The chain uses TRBV6-5 and TRBJ1-1, with D hard to call. The CDR3 contains 12 residues. V lost 6 bases and J lost 6, with 11 bases in between. Germline loops: CDR1 MNHEY, CDR2 SVGAGI.